Reported below is one TCR beta chain. Measured with immunoSEQ multiplex PCR; TCRdb has only the in-frame clones, and not every one. The table includes approximately 1.5 million clones, approximately 98.5% detected once. This sample was taken from a study of shared clonotypes between healthy human individuals. As for the study in general: Researchers assigned three CD4 naive, three CD4 memory, two CD8 naive and one CD8 memory plate to each donor.

CDR3 length equals 13 residues. V lost 6 bases, J lost 1 base, and 9 bases lay in between. Germline V gene sequence: CDR1 SGHTA, CDR2 FQGTGA. This TCR came from a man aged 25-40 years in good health. The V gene is TRBV7-3, the J gene TRBJ1-1; D is uncertain. Sample: naive CD4+ T cells sorted from blood. Subset given: CD45RA+ positively selected. The CDR3 region is CASRIHKNTEAFF. CDR3 bases: TGTGCCAGCAGAATACACAAGAACACTGAAGCTTTCTTT.